The T cell receptor beta chain under discussion was sequenced for a study of T-cell memory formation after mild COVID-19. TCRdb reanalysed the 5' RACE reads using MiXCR and keeps one entry per CDR3 protein. The sample lists fewer than 150,000 distinct CDR3 sequences; more than 15% were seen once. V was clipped by 4 bases and J by 8 bases, with 12 bases between them. This CDR3 has 13 amino acids. Germline V gene data show CDR1 as LGHDT and CDR2 as YNNKEL (reference sequence). The source material was PBMCs or a T cell subset sorted from them (not recorded which). This sequence was found in a man aged 18-30 years who had mild COVID-19 (a few samples of this study predate the infection). Cell type and time point are not known. The J gene is TRBJ2-1, the V gene TRBV3-1; maybe TRBD1 (6 bases). The CDR3 coding sequence is TGTGCCAGCAGCCTTGCAGGGGCGGATGAGCAGTTCTTC. As protein: CASSLAGADEQFF.